Listed below are T cell receptor beta chains from one sample, sequenced in a study of Graves' ophthalmopathy and Graves' hyperthyroidism. In TCRdb, the multiplex PCR reads were re-called with MiXCR into one record per CDR3 protein. The top ten clones hold about 12% of a sample with 300,000 to 400,000 distinct CDR3 sequences, 15% to 20% of them seen once. Material for sequencing was peripheral blood. These receptors came from an adult man with Graves' ophthalmopathy. CDR3s include the opening cysteine and the closing phenylalanine or tryptophan. The order of the fields is D gene, clone size, CDR3 length, V gene, J gene, CDR3 protein, CDR3 DNA. A D gene is named only where the DNA matches it firmly. Clone size, where shown, is once, few, many, or a class for clones that have expanded.

d_gene: TRBD1; abundance: many; len: 14; v_gene: TRBV12-3/TRBV12-4; j_gene: TRBJ1-2; CDR3aa: CASSPTDRDYGYTF; CDR3nt: TGTGCCAGCAGCCCTACGGACAGGGACTATGGCTACACCTTC
d_gene: -; abundance: -; len: 13; v_gene: TRBV7-9; j_gene: TRBJ1-2; CDR3aa: CASSRERSRGYNF; CDR3nt: TGTGCCAGCAGTCGTGAGAGGTCGCGTGGCTACAACTTC
d_gene: -; abundance: many; len: 13; v_gene: TRBV12-3/TRBV12-4; j_gene: TRBJ1-1; CDR3aa: CASSIARTVEAFF; CDR3nt: TGTGCCAGCAGTATAGCCCGGACAGTAGAAGCTTTCTTT
d_gene: TRBD2; abundance: many; len: 15; v_gene: TRBV27; j_gene: TRBJ2-7; CDR3aa: CASSSGLAGLYEQYF; CDR3nt: TGTGCCAGCAGTTCGGGACTAGCGGGGTTGTACGAGCAGTACTTC
d_gene: TRBD1; abundance: many; len: 17; v_gene: TRBV6-5; j_gene: TRBJ2-7; CDR3aa: CASSYSISDRGVNEQYF; CDR3nt: TGTGCCAGCAGTTACTCGATATCGGACAGGGGGGTCAACGAGCAGTACTTC
d_gene: -; abundance: many; len: 15; v_gene: TRBV12-3/TRBV12-4; j_gene: TRBJ1-5; CDR3aa: CASSLEGWRGQPQHF; CDR3nt: TGTGCCAGCAGTTTAGAGGGGTGGCGGGGTCAGCCCCAGCATTTT
d_gene: TRBD2; abundance: many; len: 16; v_gene: TRBV6-2/TRBV6-3; j_gene: TRBJ2-7; CDR3aa: CASSYQLAGFSYEQYF; CDR3nt: TGTGCCAGCAGTTACCAACTAGCGGGGTTCTCCTACGAGCAGTACTTC
d_gene: -; abundance: many; len: 13; v_gene: TRBV20-1; j_gene: TRBJ1-1; CDR3aa: CSARAGVNTEAFF; CDR3nt: TGCAGTGCTAGAGCCGGGGTAAACACTGAAGCTTTCTTT
d_gene: -; abundance: -; len: 14; v_gene: TRBV27; j_gene: TRBJ2-7; CDR3aa: CASSSTDSLYEQYF; CDR3nt: TGTGCCAGCAGTTCAACCGACAGTCTCTACGAGCAGTACTTC
d_gene: TRBD1; abundance: many; len: 14; v_gene: TRBV7-9; j_gene: TRBJ2-4; CDR3aa: CASTWDSVRYIQYF; CDR3nt: TGTGCCAGCACATGGGACAGCGTACGGTACATTCAGTACTTC
d_gene: TRBD1; abundance: many; len: 14; v_gene: TRBV7-2; j_gene: TRBJ1-1; CDR3aa: CASSRPGTGGMAFF; CDR3nt: TGTGCCAGCAGCAGACCTGGGACAGGAGGAATGGCTTTCTTT
d_gene: TRBD1; abundance: few; len: 14; v_gene: TRBV6-2/TRBV6-3; j_gene: TRBJ1-2; CDR3aa: CASSTAGGAYGYTF; CDR3nt: TGTGCCAGCAGCACCGCAGGGGGCGCCTATGGCTACACCTTC
d_gene: -; abundance: many; len: 14; v_gene: TRBV4-2; j_gene: TRBJ2-5; CDR3aa: CASSQDPRGETQYF; CDR3nt: TGTGCCAGCAGCCAAGATCCCAGGGGTGAGACCCAGTACTTC
d_gene: TRBD1; abundance: many; len: 13; v_gene: TRBV6-1; j_gene: TRBJ2-7; CDR3aa: CASRDRGSHEQYF; CDR3nt: TGTGCCAGCAGAGACAGGGGATCACACGAGCAGTACTTC
d_gene: -; abundance: -; len: 14; v_gene: TRBV4-1; j_gene: TRBJ1-2; CDR3aa: CASSQASGPGGYTF; CDR3nt: TGCGCCAGCAGCCAAGCGTCAGGGCCTGGTGGCTACACCTTC
d_gene: -; abundance: many; len: 16; v_gene: TRBV10-2; j_gene: TRBJ1-1; CDR3aa: CASSESWDTLNTEAFF; CDR3nt: TGCGCCAGCAGTGAGTCGTGGGACACCCTTAACACTGAAGCTTTCTTT
d_gene: -; abundance: many; len: 14; v_gene: TRBV6-5; j_gene: TRBJ1-2; CDR3aa: CASSYSGVARGYTF; CDR3nt: TGTGCCAGCAGTTACAGCGGGGTTGCTCGGGGCTACACCTTC
d_gene: -; abundance: many; len: 15; v_gene: TRBV12-3/TRBV12-4; j_gene: TRBJ1-5; CDR3aa: CASSLSGRGNQPQHF; CDR3nt: TGTGCCAGCAGTTTATCCGGCCGAGGTAATCAGCCCCAGCATTTT
d_gene: -; abundance: many; len: 13; v_gene: TRBV2; j_gene: TRBJ1-2; CDR3aa: CASRDGPTYGYTF; CDR3nt: TGTGCCAGCAGGGACGGGCCCACCTATGGCTACACCTTC
d_gene: -; abundance: many; len: 13; v_gene: TRBV2; j_gene: TRBJ2-7; CDR3aa: CASTFDRTYEQYF; CDR3nt: TGTGCCAGCACTTTTGACAGAACCTACGAGCAGTACTTC
d_gene: TRBD1; abundance: many; len: 16; v_gene: TRBV7-2; j_gene: TRBJ2-3; CDR3aa: CASSSSGTGNTDTQYF; CDR3nt: TGTGCCAGCAGCTCCTCCGGGACAGGTAACACAGATACGCAGTATTTT
d_gene: TRBD1; abundance: many; len: 15; v_gene: TRBV4-1; j_gene: TRBJ1-2; CDR3aa: CASSQPLTGGYGYTF; CDR3nt: TGCGCCAGCAGCCAGCCGTTGACAGGGGGCTATGGCTACACCTTC
d_gene: -; abundance: -; len: 15; v_gene: TRBV19; j_gene: TRBJ1-2; CDR3aa: CASSPDQDSRPGYTF; CDR3nt: TGTGCCAGTAGTCCGGATCAGGACTCTCGCCCGGGCTACACCTTC
d_gene: TRBD1; abundance: many; len: 14; v_gene: TRBV12-3/TRBV12-4; j_gene: TRBJ1-6; CDR3aa: CASNLDRQNSPLHF; CDR3nt: TGTGCCAGCAACCTGGACAGGCAAAATTCACCCCTCCACTTT
d_gene: TRBD2; abundance: -; len: 14; v_gene: TRBV29-1; j_gene: TRBJ2-1; CDR3aa: CSVEGGSSYNEQFF; CDR3nt: TGCAGCGTTGAGGGGGGGAGCTCCTACAATGAGCAGTTCTTC
d_gene: -; abundance: many; len: 14; v_gene: TRBV7-9; j_gene: TRBJ2-5; CDR3aa: CASSLARESETQYF; CDR3nt: TGTGCCAGCAGCTTAGCAAGGGAAAGCGAGACCCAGTACTTC
d_gene: TRBD2; abundance: -; len: 16; v_gene: TRBV11-2; j_gene: TRBJ2-7; CDR3aa: CASSLDFSGSRYEQYF; CDR3nt: TGTGCCAGCAGCTTAGACTTTAGCGGGAGTCGGTACGAGCAGTACTTC
d_gene: TRBD2; abundance: many; len: 17; v_gene: TRBV20-1; j_gene: TRBJ2-7; CDR3aa: CSAPDRLLAGGPYEQYF; CDR3nt: TGCAGTGCTCCCGACAGGCTGCTAGCGGGGGGGCCTTACGAGCAGTACTTC
d_gene: -; abundance: many; len: 15; v_gene: TRBV5-1; j_gene: TRBJ2-5; CDR3aa: CASSFSGTIQETQYF; CDR3nt: TGCGCTAGCAGCTTTTCCGGGACAATCCAAGAGACCCAGTACTTC
d_gene: TRBD2; abundance: many; len: 15; v_gene: TRBV20-1; j_gene: TRBJ2-7; CDR3aa: CSAPPLRLAGYEQYF; CDR3nt: TGCAGTGCTCCCCCTTTGAGACTAGCGGGCTACGAGCAGTACTTC
d_gene: TRBD1; abundance: many; len: 12; v_gene: TRBV29-1; j_gene: TRBJ2-7; CDR3aa: CSAATGFSEQYF; CDR3nt: TGCAGCGCCGCGACAGGGTTCTCCGAGCAGTACTTC
d_gene: -; abundance: many; len: 14; v_gene: TRBV20-1; j_gene: TRBJ2-4; CDR3aa: CSASPSGTRDIQYF; CDR3nt: TGCAGTGCTAGCCCAAGCGGGACACGAGACATTCAGTACTTC
d_gene: -; abundance: many; len: 13; v_gene: TRBV20-1; j_gene: TRBJ2-6; CDR3aa: CSARYSGANVLTF; CDR3nt: TGCAGTGCTAGATACTCTGGGGCCAACGTCCTGACTTTC
d_gene: -; abundance: many; len: 12; v_gene: TRBV6-5; j_gene: TRBJ2-7; CDR3aa: CASRRGGDEQYF; CDR3nt: TGTGCCAGCAGGAGGGGGGGCGACGAGCAGTACTTC
d_gene: -; abundance: many; len: 15; v_gene: TRBV7-9; j_gene: TRBJ2-5; CDR3aa: CASSEAGSEQETQYF; CDR3nt: TGTGCCAGCAGCGAAGCCGGATCCGAGCAGGAGACCCAGTACTTC
d_gene: -; abundance: many; len: 13; v_gene: TRBV6-5; j_gene: TRBJ1-5; CDR3aa: CASIRDSNQPQHF; CDR3nt: TGTGCCAGCATCCGGGACAGCAATCAGCCCCAGCATTTT
d_gene: -; abundance: -; len: 14; v_gene: TRBV2; j_gene: TRBJ1-1; CDR3aa: CASGAGHKNTEAFF; CDR3nt: TGTGCCAGCGGAGCGGGACATAAGAACACTGAAGCTTTCTTT
d_gene: -; abundance: many; len: 12; v_gene: TRBV6-2/TRBV6-3; j_gene: TRBJ2-7; CDR3aa: CASSYSGVEQYF; CDR3nt: TGTGCCAGCAGTTACTCCGGCGTCGAGCAGTACTTC
d_gene: -; abundance: many; len: 15; v_gene: TRBV6-1; j_gene: TRBJ2-5; CDR3aa: CASSGPGHGEETQYF; CDR3nt: TGTGCCAGCAGCGGCCCAGGTCATGGTGAAGAGACCCAGTACTTC
d_gene: TRBD2; abundance: many; len: 15; v_gene: TRBV7-9; j_gene: TRBJ2-5; CDR3aa: CASSLYESGGAHQYF; CDR3nt: TGTGCCAGCAGCTTATATGAAAGCGGGGGGGCCCACCAGTACTTC
d_gene: -; abundance: many; len: 13; v_gene: TRBV28; j_gene: TRBJ2-7; CDR3aa: CASSFQGLREQYF; CDR3nt: TGTGCCAGCAGTTTTCAGGGATTGCGCGAGCAGTACTTC
d_gene: -; abundance: -; len: 17; v_gene: TRBV6-1; j_gene: TRBJ1-5; CDR3aa: CASSEWGSETRNQPQHF; CDR3nt: TGTGCCAGCAGTGAATGGGGCTCCGAAACCCGCAATCAGCCCCAGCATTTT
d_gene: TRBD1; abundance: many; len: 15; v_gene: TRBV5-1; j_gene: TRBJ1-1; CDR3aa: CASSLGTELNTEAFF; CDR3nt: TGCGCCAGCAGCCTCGGGACAGAATTGAACACTGAAGCTTTCTTT
d_gene: -; abundance: -; len: 15; v_gene: TRBV12-3/TRBV12-4; j_gene: TRBJ1-5; CDR3aa: CASTTGIGVRQPQRF; CDR3nt: TGTGCCAGCACCACCGGGATAGGGGTTCGACAGCCCCAGCGTTTT
d_gene: TRBD1; abundance: -; len: 16; v_gene: TRBV28; j_gene: TRBJ1-2; CDR3aa: CASSTPLGQGVYGYTF; CDR3nt: TGTGCCAGCAGTACCCCTTTGGGGCAGGGGGTTTATGGCTACACCTTC
d_gene: TRBD1; abundance: -; len: 17; v_gene: TRBV28; j_gene: TRBJ2-5; CDR3aa: CASSPRKWDSSQETQYF; CDR3nt: TGTGCCAGCAGCCCAAGAAAGTGGGACAGCAGCCAAGAGACCCAGTACTTC